The sequence of this T cell receptor (beta chain) was determined in a study of cytomegalovirus exposure and HLA in healthy donors. A remark on this clone: Its cognate antigen is unknown.

The study's findings and limits: Other equally common chains were less clonally expanded than HLA-associated TCR beta chains, a later analysis showed. For most TCR sequences rarity was the rule, although some public TCRs occurred in many donors. Later work found most CMV-associated TCR beta chains apparently HLA-restricted.

This CDR3 is 15 amino acids long. The ends lost 5 bases at V and 8 bases at J; junction bases unmatched: 10. CDR1 is SGHDT, CDR2 YYEEEE, per germline. With 60 Vbeta and 13 Jbeta primers, the PCR was carried out. Some clones are missing from TCRdb's copy, which holds only in-frame ones; the method was immunoSEQ multiplex PCR. The sample shows 130,000 to 150,000 clones, about 84% of them seen only once. Sequencing was carried out using PBMCs. The receptor was derived from a woman younger than 30 in good health and CMV-seropositive. The chain is built from TRBV5-6 and TRBJ1-4; 9 bases agree with TRBD1. The CDR3: CASSRSQGAWEKLFF. In DNA form, the CDR3 reads TGTGCCAGCAGTCGATCACAGGGGGCTTGGGAAAAACTGTTTTTT. The entire variable domain, with the rest obtained from reference TRBV5-6 and TRBJ1-4, is as follows: DAGVTQSPTHLIKTRGQQVTLRCSPKSGHDTVSWYQQALGQGPQFIFQYYEEEERQRGNFPDRFSGHQFPNYSSELNVNALLLGDSALYLCASSRSQGAWEKLFFGSGTQLSVL.